These T cell receptor beta chains were read from a single sample in a study of CD8+ T cells in alopecia areata. Clones were read by immunoSEQ multiplex PCR, and TCRdb kept only the in-frame ones, dropping some. Of about 220,000 clones listed, roughly 56% were seen once; the top ten hold 1.6%. The input for sequencing was CD4+ T cells sorted from blood, taken at week 4, from a patient treated with tofacitinib. These receptors originate from a human donor with alopecia areata. CDR3s include the opening cysteine and the closing phenylalanine or tryptophan. The order of the fields is D gene, J gene, clone size, V gene, CDR3 protein, CDR3 DNA. A D gene is named only where the DNA matches it firmly. Size tells how often a clone was seen (once, few, many) or the class of an expanded clone, and some rows leave it out.

>TRBD1|TRBJ1-1|-|TRBV11-1
CASSPGQGFLNTEAFF
TGTGCCAGCAGCCCGGGACAGGGCTTTTTGAACACTGAAGCTTTCTTT
>-|TRBJ1-6|-|TRBV5-4
CASSPGRNNSPLHF
TGTGCCAGCAGCCCGGGACGGAATAATTCACCCCTCCACTTT
>-|TRBJ1-2|-|TRBV30
CAWTDGVSNYGYTF
TGTGCCTGGACCGACGGGGTTTCTAACTATGGCTACACCTTC
>TRBD2|TRBJ2-3|-|TRBV5-1
CASSRQRGVSTDTQYF
TGCGCCAGCAGTCGACAGCGGGGGGTATCCACAGATACGCAGTATTTT
>-|TRBJ1-5|once|TRBV7-2
CASSLAGGDQPQHF
TGTGCCAGCAGCTTAGCGGGAGGGGATCAGCCCCAGCATTTT
>-|TRBJ1-6|-|TRBV25-1
CASQETGPNSPLHF
TGTGCCAGTCAAGAGACAGGACCCAATTCACCCCTCCACTTT
>-|TRBJ1-2|-|TRBV29-1
CSVEGAGWNYGYTF
TGCAGCGTTGAAGGGGCAGGATGGAACTATGGCTACACCTTC
>-|TRBJ2-3|-|TRBV9
CASSVSPGRSTDTQYF
TGTGCCAGCAGCGTATCACCGGGGAGGAGCACAGATACGCAGTATTTT
>TRBD2|TRBJ2-3|-|TRBV30
CAWSISGVSTDTQYF
TGTGCCTGGAGTATTAGCGGGGTTAGCACAGATACGCAGTATTTT
>-|TRBJ2-3|-|TRBV23-1
CASSYRKASTDTQYF
TGCGCCAGCAGTTACAGGAAAGCTAGCACAGATACGCAGTATTTT
>TRBD1|TRBJ1-5|-|TRBV2
CASGPGQSSNQPQHF
TGTGCCAGCGGTCCGGGACAGTCCTCCAATCAGCCCCAGCATTTT
>-|TRBJ2-3|-|TRBV2
CASSGGGTDTQYF
TGTGCCAGCAGTGGAGGTGGCACAGATACGCAGTATTTT
>-|TRBJ1-2|-|TRBV2
CASNRLGSGYTF
TGTGCCAGCAACCGATTGGGGAGCGGCTACACCTTC
>-|TRBJ2-7|few|TRBV29-1
CSASVLLQLHYEQYF
TGCAGCGCCTCGGTCCTTCTTCAGCTACATTACGAGCAGTACTTC
>-|TRBJ1-1|-|TRBV11-2
CASSHQQKNTEAFF
TGTGCCAGCAGCCATCAACAAAAGAACACTGAAGCTTTCTTT
>TRBD2|TRBJ2-1|-|TRBV29-1
CSVERTSENNEQFF
TGCAGCGTTGAAAGGACTAGCGAGAACAATGAGCAGTTCTTC
>-|TRBJ2-6|few|TRBV30
CAWKALGTSSSGANVLTF
TGTGCCTGGAAAGCATTAGGGACCTCAAGCTCTGGGGCCAACGTCCTGACTTTC
>-|TRBJ1-2|-|TRBV6-5
CASISSGSYSYGYTF
TGTGCCAGCATCAGCTCAGGGAGCTATAGCTATGGCTACACCTTC
>TRBD1|TRBJ2-3|-|TRBV19
CASSILQGHNRTDTQYF
TGTGCCAGTAGCATCTTACAGGGGCACAATCGCACAGATACGCAGTATTTT
>-|TRBJ1-1|-|TRBV9
CASSVGKGEAFF
TGTGCCAGCAGCGTAGGAAAGGGTGAAGCTTTCTTT
>-|TRBJ2-1|few|TRBV28
CASRVRVDEQFF
TGTGCCAGCAGGGTGAGGGTTGATGAGCAGTTCTTC
>-|TRBJ1-5|few|TRBV30
CAWSPGTEIYQPQHF
TGTGCCTGGAGTCCCGGGACCGAAATTTATCAGCCCCAGCATTTT
>-|TRBJ2-4|few|TRBV30
CAWSRENIQYF
TGTGCCTGGAGTCGGGAAAACATTCAGTACTTC
>TRBD2|TRBJ2-3|-|TRBV4-2
CASSQGSAGGQDTQYF
TGTGCCAGCAGCCAAGGTTCTGCGGGGGGGCAAGATACGCAGTATTTT
>-|TRBJ2-3|-|TRBV30
CARQRVTDTQYF
TGTGCCCGGCAGAGGGTCACAGATACGCAGTATTTT
>-|TRBJ2-3|few|TRBV5-1
CASSLGQRADTQYF
TGCGCCAGCAGCTTGGGTCAGAGAGCAGATACGCAGTATTTT
>-|TRBJ1-1|-|TRBV19
CASSINTEAFF
TGTGCCAGTAGTATTAACACTGAAGCTTTCTTT
>TRBD2|TRBJ2-1|-|TRBV29-1
CSVDKRGSYNEQFF
TGCAGCGTTGACAAGCGGGGGTCATACAATGAGCAGTTCTTC
>-|TRBJ2-7|-|TRBV29-1
CSVEVSGEPYEQYF
TGCAGCGTTGAAGTGTCGGGAGAGCCCTACGAGCAGTACTTC
>-|TRBJ2-3|-|TRBV18
CASSPGRGTASTDTQYF
TGTGCCAGCTCACCGGGGCGAGGAACTGCTAGCACAGATACGCAGTATTTT
>-|TRBJ1-6|-|TRBV30
CAWSEDLNSPLHF
TGTGCCTGGAGTGAGGACCTTAATTCACCCCTCCACTTT
>-|TRBJ2-4|-|TRBV9
CASSVGDSQNIQYF
TGTGCCAGCAGCGTAGGAGACTCCCAAAACATTCAGTACTTC
>-|TRBJ2-5|-|TRBV5-1
CASSFRPIGGQETQYF
TGCGCCAGCAGCTTTCGCCCCATCGGGGGACAAGAGACCCAGTACTTC
>TRBD2|TRBJ2-5|-|TRBV7-2
CASSLGRLAGATGVETQYF
TGTGCCAGCAGCTTAGGAAGACTAGCGGGGGCGACCGGAGTGGAGACCCAGTACTTC
>-|TRBJ2-5|-|TRBV5-6
CASSSPQKKETQYF
TGTGCCAGCAGCTCACCTCAAAAAAAAGAGACCCAGTACTTC
>TRBD1|TRBJ1-6|-|TRBV7-8
CASSQGTGASYNSPLHF
TGTGCCAGCAGCCAGGGGACAGGGGCCTCCTATAATTCACCCCTCCACTTT
>TRBD2|TRBJ2-5|-|TRBV29-1
CSVESVAGWYF
TGCAGCGTCGAGTCCGTAGCGGGGTGGTACTTC
>-|TRBJ2-3|-|TRBV15
CATSRVGTDTQYF
TGTGCCACCAGCAGAGTTGGTACAGATACGCAGTATTTT
>-|TRBJ2-1|-|TRBV30
CAWSPQDEQFF
TGTGCCTGGAGTCCTCAGGATGAGCAGTTCTTC
>-|TRBJ2-7|-|TRBV7-9
CASSLVKGEQYF
TGTGCCAGCAGCTTAGTCAAGGGTGAGCAGTACTTC
>TRBD1|TRBJ2-3|few|TRBV18
CASSQADRTQYF
TGTGCCAGCTCACAAGCGGACAGGACGCAGTATTTT
>TRBD1|TRBJ2-5|-|TRBV29-1
CSVRQGIETQYF
TGCAGCGTTAGACAGGGTATAGAGACCCAGTACTTC
>-|TRBJ2-2|-|TRBV5-1
CASSLPTGELFF
TGCGCCAGCAGCCTACCTACCGGGGAGCTGTTTTTT
>-|TRBJ1-1|few|TRBV9
CASSVEFGGNTEAFF
TGTGCCAGCAGCGTAGAGTTTGGGGGGAACACTGAAGCTTTCTTT
>-|TRBJ2-6|-|TRBV9
CASSVSGFGANVLTF
TGTGCCAGCAGCGTATCGGGATTTGGGGCCAACGTCCTGACTTTC
>-|TRBJ2-7|-|TRBV2
CASRGGSGQYF
TGTGCCAGCAGGGGGGGATCCGGGCAGTACTTC
>-|TRBJ2-3|-|TRBV6-5
CASSKVADTQYF
TGTGCCAGCAGTAAGGTAGCAGATACGCAGTATTTT
>-|TRBJ2-7|-|TRBV5-1
CASTDFYEQYF
TGCGCCAGCACGGACTTCTACGAGCAGTACTTC
>-|TRBJ1-4|few|TRBV5-1
CASSESWNEKLFF
TGCGCCAGCTCGGAGAGTTGGAATGAAAAACTGTTTTTT
>-|TRBJ2-4|-|TRBV7-9
CASSLAPTGRNIQYF
TGTGCCAGCAGCTTAGCCCCCACAGGACGAAACATTCAGTACTTC
>-|TRBJ1-5|few|TRBV23-1
CASSRVQPQHF
TGCGCCAGCAGTCGGGTTCAGCCCCAGCATTTT
>TRBD1|TRBJ2-5|-|TRBV7-7
CASSLGQGSETQYF
TGTGCCAGCAGCTTAGGACAGGGATCAGAGACCCAGTACTTC
>-|TRBJ1-1|-|TRBV30
CAWAPWVASEAFF
TGTGCCTGGGCCCCTTGGGTGGCTTCTGAAGCTTTCTTT
>-|TRBJ2-2|-|TRBV5-1
CASSLGLKSGELFF
TGCGCCAGCAGCTTGGGACTCAAGAGCGGGGAGCTGTTTTTT
>-|TRBJ1-5|-|TRBV6-1
CASSRDSTAGTQHF
TGTGCCAGCAGTCGCGACAGTACTGCGGGGACCCAGCATTTT
>TRBD1|TRBJ1-2|-|TRBV30
CAWRTWTGHGYTF
TGTGCCTGGAGAACCTGGACAGGGCATGGCTACACCTTC